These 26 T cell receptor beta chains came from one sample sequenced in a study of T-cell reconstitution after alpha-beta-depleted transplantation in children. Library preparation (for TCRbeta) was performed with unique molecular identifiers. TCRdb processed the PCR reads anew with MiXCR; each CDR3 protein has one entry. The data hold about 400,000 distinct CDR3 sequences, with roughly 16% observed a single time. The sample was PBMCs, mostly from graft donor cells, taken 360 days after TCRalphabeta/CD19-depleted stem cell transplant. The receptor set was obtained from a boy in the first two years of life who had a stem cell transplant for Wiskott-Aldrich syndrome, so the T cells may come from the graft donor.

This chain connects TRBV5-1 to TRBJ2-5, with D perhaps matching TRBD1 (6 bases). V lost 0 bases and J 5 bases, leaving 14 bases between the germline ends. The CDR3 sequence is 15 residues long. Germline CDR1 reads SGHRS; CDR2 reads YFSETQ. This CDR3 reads CASSLGGPGFETQYF. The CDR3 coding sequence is TGCGCCAGCAGCTTGGGGGGGCCGGGGTTTGAGACCCAGTACTTC.

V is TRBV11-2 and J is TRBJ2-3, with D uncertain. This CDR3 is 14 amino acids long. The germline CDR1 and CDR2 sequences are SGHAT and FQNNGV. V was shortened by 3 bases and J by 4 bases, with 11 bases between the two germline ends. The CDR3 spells CASSFYPAPDTQYF. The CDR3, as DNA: TGTGCCAGCAGCTTCTACCCAGCCCCAGATACGCAGTATTTT.

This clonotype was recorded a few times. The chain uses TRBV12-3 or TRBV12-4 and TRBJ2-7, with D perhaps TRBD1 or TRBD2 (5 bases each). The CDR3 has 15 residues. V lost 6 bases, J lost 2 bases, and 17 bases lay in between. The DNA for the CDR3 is TGTGCCAGCAGCCTACCGGGACGTCGGACCTACGAGCAGTACTTC. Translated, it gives CASSLPGRRTYEQYF.

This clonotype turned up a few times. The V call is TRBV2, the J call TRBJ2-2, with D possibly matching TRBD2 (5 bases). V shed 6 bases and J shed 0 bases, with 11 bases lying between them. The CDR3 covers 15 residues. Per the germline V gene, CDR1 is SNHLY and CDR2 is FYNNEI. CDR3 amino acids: CASSPSRSNTGELFF. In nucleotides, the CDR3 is TGTGCCAGCAGCCCTAGCAGGTCGAACACCGGGGAGCTGTTTTTT. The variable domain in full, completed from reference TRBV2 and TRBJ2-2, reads EPEVTQTPSHQVTQMGQEVILRCVPISNHLYFYWYRQILGQKVEFLVSFYNNEISEKSEIFDDQFSVERPDGSNFTLKIRSTKLEDSAMYFCASSPSRSNTGELFFGEGSRLTVL.

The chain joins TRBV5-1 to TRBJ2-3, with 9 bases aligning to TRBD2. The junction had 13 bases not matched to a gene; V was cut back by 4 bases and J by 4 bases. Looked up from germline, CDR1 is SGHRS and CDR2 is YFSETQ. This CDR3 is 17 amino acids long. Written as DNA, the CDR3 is TGCGCCAGCAGCACAACTTACGGGCGGGGGGGATCAGATACGCAGTATTTT. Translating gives CASSTTYGRGGSDTQYF.

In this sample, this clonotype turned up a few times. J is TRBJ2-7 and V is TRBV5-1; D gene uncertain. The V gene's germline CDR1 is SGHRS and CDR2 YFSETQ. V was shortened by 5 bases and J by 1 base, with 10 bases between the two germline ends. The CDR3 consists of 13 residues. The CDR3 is CASSFQISYEQYF. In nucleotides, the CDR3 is TGCGCCAGCAGTTTTCAGATATCCTACGAGCAGTACTTC.

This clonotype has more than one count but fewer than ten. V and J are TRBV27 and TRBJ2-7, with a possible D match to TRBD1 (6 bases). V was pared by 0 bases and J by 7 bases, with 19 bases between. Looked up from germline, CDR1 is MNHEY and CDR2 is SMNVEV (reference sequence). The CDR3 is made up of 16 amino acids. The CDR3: CASSLSRGTPAREQYF. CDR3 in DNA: TGTGCCAGCAGTTTATCGAGGGGGACACCGGCCCGGGAGCAGTACTTC.

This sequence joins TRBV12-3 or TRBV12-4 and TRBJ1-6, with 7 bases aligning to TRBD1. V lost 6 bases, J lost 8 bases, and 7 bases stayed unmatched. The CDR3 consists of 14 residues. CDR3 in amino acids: CASSRDSFYSPLHF. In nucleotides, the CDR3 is TGTGCCAGCAGCCGGGACAGCTTCTATTCACCCCTCCACTTT.

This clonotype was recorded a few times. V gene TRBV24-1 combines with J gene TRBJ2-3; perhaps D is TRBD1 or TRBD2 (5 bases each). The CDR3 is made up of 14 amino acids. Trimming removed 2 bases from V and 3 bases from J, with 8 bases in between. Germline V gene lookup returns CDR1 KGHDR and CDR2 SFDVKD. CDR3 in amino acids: CATSDWDLTDTQYF. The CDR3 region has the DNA TGTGCCACCAGTGATTGGGACCTGACAGATACGCAGTATTTT.

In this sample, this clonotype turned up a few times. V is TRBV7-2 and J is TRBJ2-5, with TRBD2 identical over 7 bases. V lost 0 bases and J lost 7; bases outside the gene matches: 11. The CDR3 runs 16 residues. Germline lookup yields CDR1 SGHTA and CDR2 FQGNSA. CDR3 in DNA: TGTGCCAGCAGCTTAGCGGGACTACCTCATAGCGGGACCCAGTACTTC. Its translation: CASSLAGLPHSGTQYF.

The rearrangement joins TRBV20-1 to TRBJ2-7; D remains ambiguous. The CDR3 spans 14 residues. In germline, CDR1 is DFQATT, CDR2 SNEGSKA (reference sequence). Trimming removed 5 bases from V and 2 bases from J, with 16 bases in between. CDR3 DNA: TGCAGTGCTCCCCGCCCGGACGGCGCCTACGAGCAGTACTTC. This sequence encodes CSAPRPDGAYEQYF.

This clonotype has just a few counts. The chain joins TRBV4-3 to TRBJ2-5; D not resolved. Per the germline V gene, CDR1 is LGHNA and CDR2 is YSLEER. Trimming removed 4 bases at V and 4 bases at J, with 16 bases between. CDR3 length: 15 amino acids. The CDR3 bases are TGCGCCAGCAGCCCATGGGGTAGGGCCGGAGAGACCCAGTACTTC. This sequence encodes CASSPWGRAGETQYF.

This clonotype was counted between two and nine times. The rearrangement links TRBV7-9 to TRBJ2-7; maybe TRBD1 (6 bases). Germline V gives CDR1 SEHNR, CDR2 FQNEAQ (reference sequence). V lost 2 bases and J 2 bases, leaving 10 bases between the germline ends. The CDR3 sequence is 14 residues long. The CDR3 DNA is TGTGCCAGCAGCTTAAGCCAGGGGACCTACGAGCAGTACTTC. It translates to CASSLSQGTYEQYF.

The CDR3 loop is CASSPGKGGGTDTQYF. The CDR3 DNA sequence: TGCGCCAGCAGCCCTGGGAAGGGGGGGGGCACAGATACGCAGTATTTT. This chain joins TRBV4-1 and TRBJ2-3; D may be TRBD2 (7 bases). There are 16 residues in the CDR3. V lost 4 bases, J lost 1 base, and 15 bases lay in between. The germline gives CDR1 MGHRA, CDR2 YSYEKL.

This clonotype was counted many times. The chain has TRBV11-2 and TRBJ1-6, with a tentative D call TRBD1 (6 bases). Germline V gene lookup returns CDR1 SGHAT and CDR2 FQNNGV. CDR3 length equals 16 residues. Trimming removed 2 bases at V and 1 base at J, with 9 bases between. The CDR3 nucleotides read TGTGCCAGCAGCTTACGTACAGGGTCCTATAATTCACCCCTCCACTTT. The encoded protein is CASSLRTGSYNSPLHF.

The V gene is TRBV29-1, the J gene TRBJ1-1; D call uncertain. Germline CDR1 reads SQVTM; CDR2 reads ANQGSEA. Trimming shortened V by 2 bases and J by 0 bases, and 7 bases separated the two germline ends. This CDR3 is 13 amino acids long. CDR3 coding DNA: TGCAGCGTTGAACGACCGTTGAACACTGAAGCTTTCTTT. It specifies CSVERPLNTEAFF.

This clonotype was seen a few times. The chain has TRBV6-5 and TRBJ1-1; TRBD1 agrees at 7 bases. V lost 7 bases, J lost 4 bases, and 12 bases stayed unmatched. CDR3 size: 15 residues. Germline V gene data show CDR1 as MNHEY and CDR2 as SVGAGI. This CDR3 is CASTPDRAIFTEAFF. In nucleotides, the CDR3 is TGTGCCAGCACCCCCGACAGGGCGATATTCACTGAAGCTTTCTTT.

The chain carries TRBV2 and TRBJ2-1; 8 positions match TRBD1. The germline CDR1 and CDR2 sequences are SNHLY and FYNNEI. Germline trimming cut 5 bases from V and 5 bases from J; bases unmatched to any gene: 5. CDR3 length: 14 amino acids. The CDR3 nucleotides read TGTGCCAGCAGTAATCAGGGGGCCGACAATGAGCAGTTCTTC. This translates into CASSNQGADNEQFF.

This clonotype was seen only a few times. The CDR3 loop reads CASSAMAGGETQYF. The CDR3 region has the DNA TGTGCCAGCAGCGCGATGGCGGGGGGGGAGACCCAGTACTTC. The rearrangement links TRBV9 to TRBJ2-5; 9 bases line up with TRBD2. The CDR3 has 14 residues. V was clipped by 3 bases and J by 5 bases; unmatched bases: 5. The V gene's germline CDR1 is SGDLS and CDR2 YYNGEE. The whole variable domain, remainder taken from reference TRBV9 and TRBJ2-5, is DSGVTQTPKHLITATGQRVTLRCSPRSGDLSVYWYQQSLDQGLQFLIQYYNGEERAKGNILERFSAQQFPDLHSELNLSSLELGDSALYFCASSAMAGGETQYFGPGTRLLVL.

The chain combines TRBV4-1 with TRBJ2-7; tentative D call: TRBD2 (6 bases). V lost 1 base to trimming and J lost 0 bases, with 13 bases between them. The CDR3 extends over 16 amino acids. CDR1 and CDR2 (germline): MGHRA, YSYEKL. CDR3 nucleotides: TGCGCCAGCAGCCAAGTCGCGGGGCCCAGCTCCTACGAGCAGTACTTC. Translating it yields CASSQVAGPSSYEQYF.

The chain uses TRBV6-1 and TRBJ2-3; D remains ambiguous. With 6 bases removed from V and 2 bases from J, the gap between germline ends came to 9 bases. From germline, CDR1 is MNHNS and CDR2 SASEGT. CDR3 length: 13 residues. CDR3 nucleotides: TGTGCCAGCAGGTCTCTATTCACAGATACGCAGTATTTT. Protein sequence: CASRSLFTDTQYF.

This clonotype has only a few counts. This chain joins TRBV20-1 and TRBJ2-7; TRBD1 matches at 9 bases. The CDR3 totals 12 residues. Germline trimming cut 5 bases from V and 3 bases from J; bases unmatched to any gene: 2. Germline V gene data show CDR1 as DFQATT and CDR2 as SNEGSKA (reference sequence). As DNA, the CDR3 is TGCAGTGCTCCGGGACAGGGCTACGAGCAGTACTTC. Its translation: CSAPGQGYEQYF.

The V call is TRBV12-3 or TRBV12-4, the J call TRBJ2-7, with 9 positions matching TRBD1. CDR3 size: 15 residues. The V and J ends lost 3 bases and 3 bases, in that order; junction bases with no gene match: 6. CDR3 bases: TGTGCCAGCAGTTTCAAGACAGGGGGAAGCTACGAGCAGTACTTC. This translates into CASSFKTGGSYEQYF.

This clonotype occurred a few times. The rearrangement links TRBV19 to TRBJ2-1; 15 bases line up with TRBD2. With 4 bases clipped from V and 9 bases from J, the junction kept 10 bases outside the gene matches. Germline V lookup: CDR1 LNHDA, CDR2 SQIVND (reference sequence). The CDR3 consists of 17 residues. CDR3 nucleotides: TGTGCCAGTAGTACCTCCTGGACTAGCGGGAGGGCCGGTGAGCAGTTCTTC. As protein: CASSTSWTSGRAGEQFF. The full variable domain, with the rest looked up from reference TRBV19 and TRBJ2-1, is DGGITQSPKYLFRKEGQNVTLSCEQNLNHDAMYWYRQDPGQGLRLIYYSQIVNDFQKGDIAEGYSVSREKKESFPLTVTSAQKNPTAFYLCASSTSWTSGRAGEQFFGPGTRLTVL.

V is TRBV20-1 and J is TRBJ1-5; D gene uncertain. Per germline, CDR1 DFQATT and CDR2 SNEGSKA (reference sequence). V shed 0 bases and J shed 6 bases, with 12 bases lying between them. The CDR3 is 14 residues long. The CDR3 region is CSARDAGSGQPQHF. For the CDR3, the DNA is TGCAGTGCTAGAGATGCCGGGTCGGGTCAGCCCCAGCATTTT.

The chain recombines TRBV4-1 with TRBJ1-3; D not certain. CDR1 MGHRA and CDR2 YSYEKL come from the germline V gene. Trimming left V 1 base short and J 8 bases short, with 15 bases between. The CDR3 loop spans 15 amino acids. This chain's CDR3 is CASSQAQAPGDTIYF. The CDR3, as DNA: TGCGCCAGCAGCCAAGCTCAGGCCCCCGGGGACACCATATATTTT.